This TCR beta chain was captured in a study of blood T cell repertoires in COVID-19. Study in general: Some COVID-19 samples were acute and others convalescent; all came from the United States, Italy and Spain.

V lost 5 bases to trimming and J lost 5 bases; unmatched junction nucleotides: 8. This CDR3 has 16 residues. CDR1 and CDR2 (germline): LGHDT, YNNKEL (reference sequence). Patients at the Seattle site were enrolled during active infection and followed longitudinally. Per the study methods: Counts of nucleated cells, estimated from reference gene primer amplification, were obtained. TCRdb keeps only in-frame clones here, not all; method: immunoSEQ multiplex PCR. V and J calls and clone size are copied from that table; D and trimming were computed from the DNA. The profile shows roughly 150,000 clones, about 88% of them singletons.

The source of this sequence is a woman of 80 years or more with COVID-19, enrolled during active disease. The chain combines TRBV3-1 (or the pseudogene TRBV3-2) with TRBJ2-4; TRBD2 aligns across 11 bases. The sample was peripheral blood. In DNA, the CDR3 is TGTGCCAGCAGCTCCTTTGGGACTAGCGGACAAAACATTCAGTACTTC. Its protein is CASSSFGTSGQNIQYF.